This T cell receptor (beta chain) is drawn from a study of post-analysis software for immune sequencing data. The overall study: The disease courses covered relapsing-remitting, secondary progressive and progressive-relapsing multiple sclerosis.

Study findings and constraints: Four to six TRBV segments were more frequent in patients than controls; TRBV5-6, TRBV5-1 and TRBV20-1 belonged to this group. Multiple sclerosis patients had significantly lower normalized Chao1 diversity than controls. Batch-matched samples strongly co-clustered by F measure.

Details on this clonotype: As yet, its antigen is unknown.

The TCR beta cDNA libraries contained unique molecular identifiers. With roughly 0.85 to 11 million T cells as the source, approximately 450,000 cDNA molecules resulted. TCRdb fed the PCR reads into MiXCR, producing one record per CDR3 protein. The repertoire includes some 890,000 distinct CDR3 sequences, roughly 50% of them detected once, and approximately 4.3% sits in the top ten. V shed 1 base and J shed 3 bases, with 20 bases lying between them. In germline, CDR1 is SGHDT, CDR2 YYEEEE. The CDR3 has 17 amino acids. The sequenced sample was blood. The chain employs TRBV5-6 and TRBJ2-7; D possibly corresponds to TRBD1 (5 bases). The clonotype comes from a girl aged 5-17 years with multiple sclerosis. The CDR3 DNA reads TGTGCCAGCAGCTTGTTTTCGAGGAGACAGAAGTTCTACGAGCAGTACTTC. Protein: CASSLFSRRQKFYEQYF.